The entry that follows covers one T cell receptor (beta chain) sequence. Investigators spread the genomic DNA of each subset evenly over several immunoSEQ plates. Here immunoSEQ multiplex PCR was the method, and the copy in TCRdb shows in-frame clones only, minus some. The table has over a million clones, around 95% seen once. This sample is drawn from a study of shared clonotypes between healthy human individuals. Study in general: The donor pool was made up of a couple of women and a few men aged 18 to 49.

The ends lost 1 base at V and 8 bases at J; junction bases unmatched: 8. This CDR3 is built from 15 residues. Germline CDR1 reads SGHTA; CDR2 reads FQGTGA. Sequencing used naive CD4+ T cells sorted from blood. Subset given: CD45RA+ positively selected. This receptor was obtained from a man aged 30 to 45 in good health. This chain uses TRBV7-3 with TRBJ2-1; 7 nucleotides match TRBD2. The CDR3 DNA is TGTGCCAGCAGCTTAAGCGGGAGCATCGGCGATGAGCAGTTCTTC. The encoded protein is CASSLSGSIGDEQFF. Combining the CDR3 with reference TRBV7-3 and TRBJ2-1 gives the whole variable domain GAGVSQTPSNKVTEKGKYVELRCDPISGHTALYWYRQSLGQGPEFLIYFQGTGAADDSGLPNDRFFAVRPEGSVSTLKIQRTERGDSAVYLCASSLSGSIGDEQFFGPGTRLTVL.